This entry lists 25 T cell receptor beta chains sequenced from one sample in a study of T cells in Graves' hyperthyroidism and ophthalmopathy. Amplification of TCR beta CDR3 regions used RNA as the template. First-round RT-PCR of the TCR CDR3 relied on the HTBI primer set. TCRdb reanalysed the multiplex PCR reads using MiXCR and keeps one entry per CDR3 protein. In the table there are about 340,000 distinct CDR3 sequences, over 15% of which are singletons. Specimen: blood. These receptors were collected from a woman aged 50 to 60 with Graves' hyperthyroidism.

In its sample, this clonotype was seen many times. The rearrangement joins TRBV6-1 to TRBJ2-7; maybe TRBD1 (6 bases). V was clipped by 2 bases and J by 2 bases, with 13 bases between them. The length of the CDR3 is 15 residues. From germline, CDR1 is MNHNS and CDR2 SASEGT. For the CDR3, the DNA is TGTGCCAGCAGTGAAATAAGGACAGTCACCTACGAGCAGTACTTC. Translated, it gives CASSEIRTVTYEQYF.

This clonotype was found a few times. The chain recombines TRBV28 with TRBJ2-2; D could derive from TRBD1 or TRBD2 (6 bases each). Germline CDR1 is MDHEN and CDR2 is SYDVKM. The length of the CDR3 is 16 residues. V was trimmed by 4 bases and J by 1 base, leaving 13 bases between them. DNA for the CDR3: TGTGCCAGCAGTTATGGGGGGCGGGTGAACACCGGGGAGCTGTTTTTT. Encoded protein: CASSYGGRVNTGELFF. The complete variable domain, with remaining parts taken from reference TRBV28 and TRBJ2-2, reads DVKVTQSSRYLVKRTGEKVFLECVQDMDHENMFWYRQDPGLGLRLIYFSYDVKMKEKGDIPEGYSVSREKKERFSLILESASTNQTSMYLCASSYGGRVNTGELFFGEGSRLTVL.

The sample holds a few counts of this clonotype. The rearrangement uses TRBV30 and TRBJ2-3; D is possibly TRBD2 (6 bases). Trimming removed 5 bases at V and 0 bases at J, with 12 bases between. This CDR3 has 14 residues. CDR1 GTSNPN and CDR2 SVGIG come from the germline V gene (reference sequence). CDR3 protein: CAWEPSVSTDTQYF. CDR3 bases: TGTGCCTGGGAGCCTAGCGTCAGCACAGATACGCAGTATTTT.

In its sample, this clonotype was seen a few times. This chain links TRBV28 with TRBJ2-1; 9 bases fit TRBD2. Germline loops: CDR1 MDHEN, CDR2 SYDVKM. V lost 6 bases to trimming and J lost 4 bases; unmatched junction nucleotides: 7. The CDR3 totals 15 residues. The CDR3 nucleotides read TGTGCCAGCAGCTCGACTAGCGGAGTTTACAATGAGCAGTTCTTC. Amino acids: CASSSTSGVYNEQFF. Supplemented by reference TRBV28 and TRBJ2-1, the full variable domain reads DVKVTQSSRYLVKRTGEKVFLECVQDMDHENMFWYRQDPGLGLRLIYFSYDVKMKEKGDIPEGYSVSREKKERFSLILESASTNQTSMYLCASSSTSGVYNEQFFGPGTRLTVL.

This clonotype was detected many times. The chain is built from TRBV5-1 and TRBJ1-1, with D maybe TRBD1 (5 bases). The CDR3 runs 15 residues. V shed 0 bases and J shed 4 bases, with 13 bases lying between them. Per the germline V gene, CDR1 is SGHRS and CDR2 is YFSETQ. CDR3 coding DNA: TGCGCCAGCAGCTTGGCCGGGCAGGGCGCCACTGAAGCTTTCTTT. This encodes CASSLAGQGATEAFF.

As to this clonotype: Just one base apart from a much larger clone, this may be a read error. This chain connects TRBV6-1 to TRBJ1-1, with 7 nucleotides matching TRBD1. In germline, CDR1 is MNHNS, CDR2 SASEGT. The CDR3 loop spans 13 amino acids. The CDR3 DNA reads as TGTGTCAGCAGGCAGACAGGGTACACTGAAGCTTTCTTT. Translation gives CVSRQTGYTEAFF.

This clonotype has ten or more counts. The chain employs TRBV6-1 and TRBJ1-1; 10 bases align to TRBD1. With V trimmed by 6 bases and J by 4 bases, 2 bases remained unmatched. The CDR3 sequence is 13 residues long. The germline V gene has CDR1 MNHNS and CDR2 SASEGT. In DNA, the CDR3 is TGTGCCAGCAGGGACAGGGGGGCCACTGAAGCTTTCTTT. Amino acid sequence: CASRDRGATEAFF.

This clonotype was picked up a small number of times. The J gene is TRBJ1-6, the V gene TRBV6-1; D might be TRBD1 (6 bases). The germline V gene encodes CDR1 MNHNS and CDR2 SASEGT. The CDR3 is made up of 16 amino acids. Trimming removed 6 bases at V and 7 bases at J, with 19 bases between. CDR3 in DNA: TGTGCCAGCAGCCCCGCGGGGGGCCTTATAAATTCACCCCTCCACTTT. It specifies CASSPAGGLINSPLHF.

This clonotype was found a few times. The rearrangement joins TRBV29-1 to TRBJ2-3; possibly TRBD2 for D (6 bases). Trimming took 5 bases from V and 5 from J, leaving 11 bases between them. The CDR3 loop spans 12 amino acids. The V gene's germline CDR1 is SQVTM and CDR2 ANQGSEA. The CDR3 region is CSVLAVEDTQYF. CDR3 DNA sequence: TGCAGCGTTTTAGCGGTGGAAGATACGCAGTATTTT.

The rearrangement links TRBV5-1 to TRBJ2-1; D is unresolved. Germline values: CDR1 SGHRS, CDR2 YFSETQ. This CDR3 has 11 residues. V was trimmed by 4 bases and J by 8 bases, leaving 7 bases between them. The CDR3 here is CASSGSDEQFF. For the CDR3, the DNA is TGCGCCAGCAGCGGATCGGATGAGCAGTTCTTC.

The V and J genes are TRBV10-1 and TRBJ2-7, with 7 bases aligning to TRBD1. The CDR3 loop spans 11 amino acids. Trimming removed 9 bases from V and 4 bases from J; junction bases left unmatched: 3. From germline, CDR1 is WNHNN and CDR2 SYGVQD (reference sequence). DNA of the CDR3: TGCGCCAGGAGACAGGGTTACGAGCAGTACGTC. Its translation is CARRQGYEQYV.

This clonotype was observed many times. The chain is built from TRBV3-1 and TRBJ1-2, with D maybe TRBD1 (6 bases). The CDR3 contains 12 residues. Germline V lookup: CDR1 LGHDT, CDR2 YNNKEL (reference sequence). V was cut by 3 bases and J by 8 bases, with 10 bases left in between. In DNA, the CDR3 is TGTGCCAGCAGCCAGGAAGGGGGAGGCTACACCTTC. Its translation: CASSQEGGGYTF.

The chain is built from TRBV12-3 or TRBV12-4 and TRBJ2-1, with D maybe TRBD2 (6 bases). Trimming took off 5 bases at V and 2 bases at J, with 13 bases between the two ends. The CDR3 is 15 amino acids. This chain's CDR3 is CASSARWGAYNEQFF. CDR3 DNA sequence: TGTGCCAGCAGTGCCAGGTGGGGGGCCTACAATGAGCAGTTCTTC.

The V and J genes are TRBV7-8 and TRBJ2-2; 9 bases match TRBD1. V shed 5 bases, J shed 2 bases, and the junction held 12 bases outside the gene matches. Germline CDR1 reads SGHVS; CDR2 reads FQNEAQ. CDR3 length equals 18 residues. The CDR3 spells CASSPKTGGTLNTGELFF. CDR3 coding DNA: TGTGCCAGCAGCCCGAAGACAGGGGGGACACTTAACACCGGGGAGCTGTTTTTT.

There are many counts of this clonotype. This chain joins TRBV3-1 and TRBJ1-3; no firm D call. With 1 base removed from V and 0 bases from J, the gap between germline ends came to 7 bases. The CDR3 totals 15 residues. Germline V gene sequence: CDR1 LGHDT, CDR2 YNNKEL (reference sequence). The CDR3 region has the DNA TGTGCCAGCAGCCAAGGGGCAGACTCTGGAAACACCATATATTTT. Its protein product is CASSQGADSGNTIYF.

J is TRBJ2-3 and V is TRBV12-3 or TRBV12-4, with 10 bases fitting TRBD2. This CDR3 is built from 14 residues. The trim removed 6 bases at V and 3 bases at J, leaving 3 bases unmatched. The CDR3 coding sequence is TGTGCCAGCAGGCTGACTAGCGGGACAGATACGCAGTATTTT. Encoded protein: CASRLTSGTDTQYF.

This clonotype was counted between two and nine times. The V gene is TRBV6-1, the J gene TRBJ2-1; D unclear. Between the trimmed V and J ends, which lost 3 bases and 0 bases, there was a span of 9 bases. The germline gives CDR1 MNHNS, CDR2 SASEGT. The CDR3 sequence is 15 residues long. The CDR3 DNA is TGTGCCAGCAGTGATGAGGCCGGCTCCTACAATGAGCAGTTCTTC. It encodes CASSDEAGSYNEQFF.

The chain uses TRBV5-5 and TRBJ1-6; no definite D call. V was pared by 2 bases and J by 16 bases, with 10 bases between. CDR1 is SGHKS, CDR2 YYEKEE, per germline (reference sequence). The CDR3 length is 11 residues. CDR3 protein: CASSFVGTLHF. The CDR3 DNA reads as TGTGCCAGCAGCTTTGTGGGCACTCTCCACTTT.

This clonotype was counted at least ten times. V and J are TRBV6-6 and TRBJ2-3; 7 positions agree with TRBD2. V lost 0 bases, J lost 0 bases, and 0 bases stayed unmatched. This CDR3 comprises 15 residues. CDR1 is MNHNY, CDR2 SVGAGI, per germline (reference sequence). CDR3 bases: TGTGCCAGCAGTTACTCGCGGGAGAGCACAGATACGCAGTATTTT. It translates to CASSYSRESTDTQYF.

This clonotype was counted at least ten times. The chain recombines TRBV11-2 with TRBJ2-1; 14 nucleotides line up with TRBD2. J was trimmed by 10 bases and V by 3 bases; bases with no gene match: 5. The CDR3 spans 15 residues. The germline V gene has CDR1 SGHAT and CDR2 FQNNGV. The CDR3 DNA reads as TGTGCCAGCAGCTTGGGACTAGCGGGAGTGGGCGAGCAGTTCTTC. Protein sequence: CASSLGLAGVGEQFF.

The chain carries TRBV9 and TRBJ2-3; no clear D. The CDR3 has 11 residues. Germline V gene sequence: CDR1 SGDLS, CDR2 YYNGEE. Between the trimmed V and J ends, which lost 3 bases and 7 bases, there was a span of 6 bases. The chain's CDR3 is CASSAEYTQYF. The DNA of the CDR3 is TGTGCCAGCAGCGCCGAATATACGCAGTATTTT.

As regards this clonotype: A read error is possible here, since a much larger clone lies one base away. This chain links TRBV12-3 or TRBV12-4 with TRBJ2-1, with D unresolved. The CDR3 has 14 residues. V lost 3 bases to trimming and J lost 4 bases, with 10 bases between them. This chain's CDR3 is CASSFNGRYNEQFF. CDR3 nucleotide sequence: TGTGCCAGCAGTTTTAACGGGCGGTACAATGAGCAGTTCTTC.

The V gene is TRBV11-3, the J gene TRBJ2-1, with 8 bases aligning to TRBD2. Unmatched junction bases numbered 13, after V lost 3 bases and J lost 0 bases. CDR3 length equals 19 residues. The germline CDR1 and CDR2 sequences are SGHNT and YENEEA. The CDR3 reads CASSFGGAGGWGSYNEQFF. Written as DNA, the CDR3 is TGTGCCAGCAGCTTTGGTGGCGCGGGAGGATGGGGCTCCTACAATGAGCAGTTCTTC.

There are many counts of this clonotype. CDR3 in amino acids: CASSAETGELFF. CDR3 DNA sequence: TGTGCCAGCAGTGCGGAGACCGGGGAGCTGTTTTTT. This chain uses TRBV12-3 or TRBV12-4 with TRBJ2-2; D gene unclear. The CDR3 covers 12 residues. Trimming took 5 bases from V and 5 from J, leaving 6 bases between them.

Ten or more counts support this clonotype. CDR3 DNA: TGTGCCAGCAGTTTAGAGCTTTGGGGGGGACAGCCCCAGCATTTT. Protein sequence: CASSLELWGGQPQHF. The chain joins TRBV12-3 or TRBV12-4 to TRBJ1-5; possibly TRBD1 for D (5 bases). The CDR3 spans 15 residues. The germline V and J ends were trimmed by 1 base and 7 bases, with 14 bases remaining between them.